The entry below describes one TCR beta chain. What it recognizes is unknown. The sample is drawn from a study of cytomegalovirus exposure and HLA in healthy donors. The primer mix had 60 Vbeta and 13 Jbeta primers. Clones were read by immunoSEQ multiplex PCR, and TCRdb kept only the in-frame ones, dropping some. The sample lists over 150,000 clones, about three quarters occurring once. The CDR3 is 17 amino acids. Germline values: CDR1 SGHTA, CDR2 FQGNSA. V lost 4 bases to trimming and J lost 1 base; unmatched junction nucleotides: 11. Study conclusions and caveats: Sequencing depth across donors, presence/absence analyses assumed, was roughly uniform. Most TCR sequences proved rare, with some public TCRs found in many donors. Several top significant clusters appeared, in a later analysis, to be linked to common viral pathogens. Association with HLA alleles at 0.05 false discovery rate was found for around 15,000 TCR beta sequences in a later analysis.

Sequencing used PBMCs. J is TRBJ1-1 and V is TRBV7-2; TRBD1 agrees at 8 bases. The sequence derives from an older woman in good health and CMV-seropositive. The CDR3, as DNA: TGTGCCAGCAGCTCGCTTGACGCCGGGACAGGGAACACTGAAGCTTTCTTT. Protein product: CASSSLDAGTGNTEAFF.